The 18 T cell receptor beta chains listed next were all sequenced from one sample in a study of blood T cell repertoires in COVID-19. Here immunoSEQ multiplex PCR was the method, and the copy in TCRdb shows in-frame clones only, minus some. The sample shows about 150,000 clones, 75% to 90% of them seen only once. The sequencing sample was made of peripheral blood. Source of these receptors: a woman aged 55-70 years with active COVID-19.

The genes are TRBV11-2 and TRBJ2-2; D is undetermined. Deletions cut 1 base from V and 4 bases from J, with 7 bases between. The CDR3 has 14 residues. The V gene's germline CDR1 is SGHAT and CDR2 FQNNGV. CDR3 nucleotide sequence: TGTGCCAGCAGCTTAGGACTGTCCACCGGGGAGCTGTTTTTT. This codes for CASSLGLSTGELFF.

This clone was counted only a few times. The chain joins TRBV9 to TRBJ2-7; 10 bases align to TRBD2. The CDR3 has 16 amino acids. The germline V gene encodes CDR1 SGDLS and CDR2 YYNGEE. J gave up 4 bases and V 0 bases, and 7 bases lay outside the gene matches. CDR3 in amino acids: CASSVGAGGPLYEQYF. CDR3 bases: TGTGCCAGCAGCGTAGGAGCGGGAGGGCCTCTATACGAGCAGTACTTC.

The table lists this clone with a count of one. The rearrangement uses TRBV13 and TRBJ1-1, with 7 bases identical to TRBD1. The CDR3 covers 15 residues. The J segment lost 0 bases and the V segment lost 5 bases, leaving 6 bases of the junction unmatched. CDR1 is PRHDT and CDR2 is FYEKMQ in the germline V gene (reference sequence). The CDR3, as DNA: TGTGCCAGCAGCGGAATCGGGACAGTGAACACTGAAGCTTTCTTT. This sequence encodes CASSGIGTVNTEAFF.

The V call is TRBV5-4, the J call TRBJ2-1; 7 bases match TRBD2. The ends lost 4 bases at V and 3 bases at J; junction bases unmatched: 7. This CDR3 region has 15 residues. Per germline, CDR1 SGHNT and CDR2 YYREEE (reference sequence). The CDR3 loop is CASSLGGGNYNEQFF. The CDR3 DNA reads TGTGCCAGCAGCCTGGGGGGAGGGAACTACAATGAGCAGTTCTTC.

The chain links TRBV19 to TRBJ2-4; 9 positions match TRBD1. This CDR3 has 17 amino acids. CDR1 LNHDA and CDR2 SQIVND come from the germline V gene (reference sequence). V lost 0 bases and J lost 0; bases outside the gene matches: 3. CDR3 amino acids: CASSIDYRGPAKNIQYF. CDR3 in DNA: TGTGCCAGTAGTATAGATTACAGGGGGCCAGCCAAAAACATTCAGTACTTC.

This clone was detected a few times. The chain couples TRBV23-1 to TRBJ1-4, with unresolved D. TRBV23-1 is sorted into the ORF group, with uncertain function. The CDR3 has 19 residues. V was shortened by 0 bases and J by 3 bases, with 20 bases between the two germline ends. The chain's CDR3 is CASSQSNARYSSSNEKLFF. For the CDR3, the DNA is TGCGCCAGCAGTCAATCTAACGCCCGTTACAGTAGTTCTAATGAAAAACTGTTTTTT.

J is TRBJ2-7 and V is TRBV7-9; 11 nucleotides match TRBD2. Trimming took 1 base from V and 5 from J; bases not matched to a gene: 13. Looked up from germline, CDR1 is SEHNR and CDR2 is FQNEAQ (reference sequence). The CDR3 covers 18 residues. The CDR3 DNA is TGTGCCAGCAGCTTAGATCCCCGACTAGCGGGAAGAAGCCACGAGCAGTACTTC. It is translated as CASSLDPRLAGRSHEQYF.

The J gene is TRBJ2-2, the V gene TRBV9; D possibly corresponds to TRBD1 (5 bases). Trimming removed 3 bases at V and 7 bases at J, with 13 bases between. In germline, CDR1 is SGDLS, CDR2 YYNGEE. The CDR3 totals 14 residues. The DNA of the CDR3 is TGTGCCAGCAGCGCGGACACCAAGATCGGGGAGCTGTTTTTT. Encoded protein: CASSADTKIGELFF.

V gene TRBV27 combines with J gene TRBJ2-1; TRBD2 matches 9 bases. Germline CDR1 MNHEY, CDR2 SMNVEV (reference sequence). Unmatched junction bases numbered 5, after V lost 3 bases and J lost 2 bases. CDR3 length equals 16 residues. DNA for the CDR3: TGTGCCAGCAGTTTTAGTACTAGCGGGCCCTACAATGAGCAGTTCTTC. This sequence encodes CASSFSTSGPYNEQFF.

V is TRBV7-3 and J is TRBJ2-1; D is ambiguous. This CDR3 spans 15 amino acids. CDR1 SGHTA and CDR2 FQGTGA come from the germline V gene. The V end was cut by 2 bases, the J end by 0 bases, with 8 bases between. DNA for the CDR3: TGTGCCAGCAGCTTAGCACAATCCTCCTACAATGAGCAGTTCTTC. Its protein is CASSLAQSSYNEQFF.

The chain carries TRBV25-1 and TRBJ2-2; 8 bases are a match to TRBD1. Germline V lookup: CDR1 MGHDK, CDR2 SYGVNS. The CDR3 contains 15 residues. With 2 bases clipped from V and 5 bases from J, the junction kept 4 bases outside the gene matches. CDR3 nucleotide sequence: TGTGCCAGCAGTGAACAGGGGGCGTGGACCGGGGAGCTGTTTTTT. Encoded protein: CASSEQGAWTGELFF.

In its sample, this clone was seen a few times. The chain combines TRBV9 with TRBJ2-3, with 8 bases that match TRBD2. Trimming at V came to 0 bases and at J to 5 bases, leaving 2 bases not matched to a gene. Germline-derived CDR1 and CDR2 are SGDLS and YYNGEE. This CDR3 is built from 14 residues. DNA of the CDR3: TGTGCCAGCAGCGTAGCAGGGACTAGAGATACGCAGTATTTT. Residues: CASSVAGTRDTQYF.

The rearrangement uses TRBV12-3 or TRBV12-4 and TRBJ2-1, with D possibly matching TRBD2 (6 bases). The V gene lost 6 bases and the J gene lost 13 bases, with 13 bases spanning the gap. The CDR3 is made up of 11 amino acids. CDR3 sequence reads: CASRGEAAQFF. As DNA, the CDR3 is TGTGCCAGCAGGGGGGAGGCCGCCCAGTTCTTC.

Within the sample, this clone is medium-sized. The chain carries TRBV28 and TRBJ1-6; 10 nucleotides align to TRBD1. V lost 3 bases to trimming and J lost 5 bases; unmatched junction nucleotides: 4. Germline-derived CDR1 and CDR2 are MDHEN and SYDVKM. There are 16 residues in the CDR3. CDR3 loop: CASSLTGGEDNSPLHF. CDR3 nucleotide sequence: TGTGCCAGCAGTTTGACAGGGGGCGAGGATAATTCACCCCTCCACTTT. Combining the CDR3 with reference TRBV28 and TRBJ1-6 gives the whole variable domain DVKVTQSSRYLVKRTGEKVFLECVQDMDHENMFWYRQDPGLGLRLIYFSYDVKMKEKGDIPEGYSVSREKKERFSLILESASTNQTSMYLCASSLTGGEDNSPLHFGNGTRLTVT.

The chain uses TRBV6-5 and TRBJ1-2; D uncertain. Trimming removed 2 bases at V and 2 bases at J, with 6 bases between. The CDR3 loop spans 13 amino acids. The V gene's germline CDR1 is MNHEY and CDR2 SVGAGI. DNA for the CDR3: TGTGCCAGCAGTTACGGGCTGAACTATGGCTACACCTTC. It is translated as CASSYGLNYGYTF.

The chain is built from TRBV7-9 and TRBJ2-7; TRBD2 matches 8 bases. The germline gives CDR1 SEHNR, CDR2 FQNEAQ (reference sequence). The CDR3 is 15 residues long. V was pared by 3 bases and J by 3 bases, with 7 bases of the junction left unmatched. DNA of the CDR3: TGTGCCAGCAGCTTGGCTGGGCTAGCGGGCTACGAGCAGTACTTC. This translates into CASSLAGLAGYEQYF.

This chain uses TRBV12-3 or TRBV12-4 with TRBJ2-6, with D possibly TRBD2 on 6 matching bases. With 3 bases removed from V and 8 bases from J, the gap between germline ends came to 8 bases. CDR3 size: 13 residues. Here the CDR3 reads CASSLAGTNVLTF. The CDR3 DNA sequence: TGTGCCAGCAGTTTGGCGGGAACCAACGTCCTGACTTTC.

This chain links TRBV9 with TRBJ1-1; no clear D. V was clipped by 4 bases and J by 5 bases, with 18 bases between them. The CDR3 consists of 15 residues. Germline V gene data show CDR1 as SGDLS and CDR2 as YYNGEE. The DNA of the CDR3 is TGTGCCAGCAGCCCCCCGGCCGGGTTCAGAACTGAAGCTTTCTTT. Amino acid sequence: CASSPPAGFRTEAFF.